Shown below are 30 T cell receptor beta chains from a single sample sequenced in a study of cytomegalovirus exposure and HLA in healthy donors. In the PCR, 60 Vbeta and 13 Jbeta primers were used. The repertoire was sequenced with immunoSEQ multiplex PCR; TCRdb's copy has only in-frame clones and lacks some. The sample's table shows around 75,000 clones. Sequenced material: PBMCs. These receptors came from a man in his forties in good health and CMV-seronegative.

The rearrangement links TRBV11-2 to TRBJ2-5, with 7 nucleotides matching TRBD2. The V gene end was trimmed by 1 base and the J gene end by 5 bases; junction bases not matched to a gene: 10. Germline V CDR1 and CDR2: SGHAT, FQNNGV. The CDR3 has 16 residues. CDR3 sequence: CASSLGASGGVETQYF. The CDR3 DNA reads TGTGCCAGCAGCTTAGGCGCTAGCGGAGGGGTGGAGACCCAGTACTTC.

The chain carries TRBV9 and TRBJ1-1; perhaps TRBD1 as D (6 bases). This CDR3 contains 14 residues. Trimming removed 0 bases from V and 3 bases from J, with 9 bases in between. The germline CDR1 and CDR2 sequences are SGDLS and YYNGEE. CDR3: CASSVVGADTEAFF. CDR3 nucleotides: TGTGCCAGCAGCGTAGTGGGGGCTGACACTGAAGCTTTCTTT.

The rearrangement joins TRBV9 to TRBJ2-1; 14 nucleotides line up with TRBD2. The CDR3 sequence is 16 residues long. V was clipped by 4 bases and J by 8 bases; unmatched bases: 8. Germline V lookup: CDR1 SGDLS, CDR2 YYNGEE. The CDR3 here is CASSSGTSGSRDEQFF. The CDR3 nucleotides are TGTGCCAGCAGCTCAGGGACTAGCGGGAGTAGGGATGAGCAGTTCTTC.

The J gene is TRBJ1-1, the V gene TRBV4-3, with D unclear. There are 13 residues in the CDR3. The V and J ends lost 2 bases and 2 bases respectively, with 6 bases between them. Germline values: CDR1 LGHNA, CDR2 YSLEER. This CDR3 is CASSQLYNTEAFF. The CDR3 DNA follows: TGCGCCAGCAGCCAACTTTATAACACTGAAGCTTTCTTT.

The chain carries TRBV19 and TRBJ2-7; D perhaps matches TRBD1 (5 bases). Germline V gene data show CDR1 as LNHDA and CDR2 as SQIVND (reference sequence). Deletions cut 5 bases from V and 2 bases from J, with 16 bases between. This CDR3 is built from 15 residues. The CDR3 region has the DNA TGTGCCAGTAGTGTACGGACACCCCAAGCCTACGAGCAGTACTTC. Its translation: CASSVRTPQAYEQYF.

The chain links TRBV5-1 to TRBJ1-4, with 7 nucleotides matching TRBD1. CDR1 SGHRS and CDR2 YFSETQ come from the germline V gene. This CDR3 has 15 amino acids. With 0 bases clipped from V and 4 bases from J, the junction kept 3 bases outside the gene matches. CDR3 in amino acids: CASSLGQGYNEKLFF. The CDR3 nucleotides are TGCGCCAGCAGCTTGGGACAGGGATATAATGAAAAACTGTTTTTT.

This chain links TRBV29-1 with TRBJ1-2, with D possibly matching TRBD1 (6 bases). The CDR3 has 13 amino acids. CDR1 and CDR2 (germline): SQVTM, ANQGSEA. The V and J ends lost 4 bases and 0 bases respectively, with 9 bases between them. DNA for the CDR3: TGCAGCGTTGCAGGGGACGCTAACTATGGCTACACCTTC. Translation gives CSVAGDANYGYTF.

CDR3 region: CASSYTGELFF. CDR3 DNA sequence: TGTGCCAGTAGTTATACCGGGGAGCTGTTTTTT. This chain connects TRBV19 to TRBJ2-2; no clear D gene. Germline CDR1 is LNHDA and CDR2 is SQIVND (reference sequence). The V gene lost 5 bases and the J gene lost 5 bases, with 3 bases spanning the gap. The CDR3 consists of 11 residues. Full variable domain (missing parts from reference TRBV19 and TRBJ2-2): DGGITQSPKYLFRKEGQNVTLSCEQNLNHDAMYWYRQDPGQGLRLIYYSQIVNDFQKGDIAEGYSVSREKKESFPLTVTSAQKNPTAFYLCASSYTGELFFGEGSRLTVL.

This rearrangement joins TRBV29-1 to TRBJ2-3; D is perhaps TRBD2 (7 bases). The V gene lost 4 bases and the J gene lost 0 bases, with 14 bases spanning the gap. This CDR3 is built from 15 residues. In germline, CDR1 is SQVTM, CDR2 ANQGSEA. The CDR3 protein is CSVGGAGASTDTQYF. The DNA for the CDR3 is TGCAGCGTTGGAGGGGCGGGGGCTAGCACAGATACGCAGTATTTT.

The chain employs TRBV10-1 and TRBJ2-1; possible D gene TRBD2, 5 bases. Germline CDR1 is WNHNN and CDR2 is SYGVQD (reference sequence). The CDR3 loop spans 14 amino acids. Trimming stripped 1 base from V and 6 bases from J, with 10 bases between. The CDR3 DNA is TGCGCCAGCAGTGAGTTTCGCGGGCTCAATGAGCAGTTCTTC. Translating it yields CASSEFRGLNEQFF.

Written as DNA, the CDR3 is TGTGCCAGTAGTAAAGAACAGGGTTTCAATCAGCCCCAGCATTTT. Translating it yields CASSKEQGFNQPQHF. The chain joins TRBV19 to TRBJ1-5; D perhaps matches TRBD1 (6 bases). This CDR3 comprises 15 residues. Germline lookup yields CDR1 LNHDA and CDR2 SQIVND (reference sequence). V was clipped by 4 bases and J by 3 bases, with 13 bases between them.

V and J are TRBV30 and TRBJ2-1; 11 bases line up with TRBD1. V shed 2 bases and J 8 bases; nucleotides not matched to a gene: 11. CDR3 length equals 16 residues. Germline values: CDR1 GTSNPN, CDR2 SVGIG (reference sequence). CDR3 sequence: CAWSSFRGQGVDEQFF. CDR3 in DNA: TGTGCCTGGAGTTCGTTTCGGGGACAGGGGGTCGATGAGCAGTTCTTC.

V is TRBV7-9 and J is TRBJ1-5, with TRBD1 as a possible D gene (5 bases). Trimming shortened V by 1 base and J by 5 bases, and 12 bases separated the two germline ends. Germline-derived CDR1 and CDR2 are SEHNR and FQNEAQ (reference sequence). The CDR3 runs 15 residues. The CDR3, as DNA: TGTGCCAGCAGCTTAGGTAGCAGGGCAGATCAGCCCCAGCATTTT. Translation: CASSLGSRADQPQHF. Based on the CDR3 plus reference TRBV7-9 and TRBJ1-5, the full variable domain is DTGVSQNPRHKITKRGQNVTFRCDPISEHNRLYWYRQTLGQGPEFLTYFQNEAQLEKSRLLSDRFSAERPKGSFSTLEIQRTEQGDSAMYLCASSLGSRADQPQHFGDGTRLSIL.

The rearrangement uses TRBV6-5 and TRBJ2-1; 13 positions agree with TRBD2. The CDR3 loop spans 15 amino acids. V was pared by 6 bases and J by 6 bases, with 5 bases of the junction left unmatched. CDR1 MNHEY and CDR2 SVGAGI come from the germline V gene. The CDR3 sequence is CASSPLAGGRNEQFF. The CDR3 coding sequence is TGTGCCAGCAGCCCACTAGCGGGGGGGCGCAATGAGCAGTTCTTC.

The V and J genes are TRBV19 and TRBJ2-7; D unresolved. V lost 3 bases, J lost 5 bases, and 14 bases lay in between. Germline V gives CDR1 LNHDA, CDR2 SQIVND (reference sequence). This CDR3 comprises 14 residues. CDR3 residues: CASSISTNRNEQYF. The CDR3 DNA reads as TGTGCCAGTAGTATTTCTACGAACAGAAACGAGCAGTACTTC.

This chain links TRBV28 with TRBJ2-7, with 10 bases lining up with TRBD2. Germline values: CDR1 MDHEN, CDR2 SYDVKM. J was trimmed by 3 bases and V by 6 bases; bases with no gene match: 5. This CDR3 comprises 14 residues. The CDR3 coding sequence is TGTGCCAGCAGATCTAGCGGGAGCCGCTACGAGCAGTACTTC. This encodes CASRSSGSRYEQYF.

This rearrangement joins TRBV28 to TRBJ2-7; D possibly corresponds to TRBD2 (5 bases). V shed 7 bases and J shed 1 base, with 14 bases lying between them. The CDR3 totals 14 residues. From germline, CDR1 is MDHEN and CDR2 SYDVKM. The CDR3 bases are TGTGCCAGCACCGCCCGAGGAGGTTCCTACGAGCAGTACTTC. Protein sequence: CASTARGGSYEQYF.

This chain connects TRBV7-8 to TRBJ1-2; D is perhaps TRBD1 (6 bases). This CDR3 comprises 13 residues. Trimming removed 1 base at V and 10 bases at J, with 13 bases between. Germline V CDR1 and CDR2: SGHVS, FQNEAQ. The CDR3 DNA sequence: TGTGCCAGCAGCTTAGTAACAGGGTCACCCTACACCTTC. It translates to CASSLVTGSPYTF.

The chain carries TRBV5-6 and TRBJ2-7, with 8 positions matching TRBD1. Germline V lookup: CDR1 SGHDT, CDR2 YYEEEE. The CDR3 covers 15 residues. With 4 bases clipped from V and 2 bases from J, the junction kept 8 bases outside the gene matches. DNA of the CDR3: TGTGCCAGCAGCCCAGGGGACAGGCTAACCTACGAGCAGTACTTC. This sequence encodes CASSPGDRLTYEQYF.

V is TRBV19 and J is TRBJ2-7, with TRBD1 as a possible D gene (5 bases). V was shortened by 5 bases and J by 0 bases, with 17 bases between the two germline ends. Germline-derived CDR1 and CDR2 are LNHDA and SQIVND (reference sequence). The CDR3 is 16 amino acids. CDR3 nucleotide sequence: TGTGCCAGTAGTGGGGCTTCGGTCCGGAGCTCCTACGAGCAGTACTTC. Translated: CASSGASVRSSYEQYF.

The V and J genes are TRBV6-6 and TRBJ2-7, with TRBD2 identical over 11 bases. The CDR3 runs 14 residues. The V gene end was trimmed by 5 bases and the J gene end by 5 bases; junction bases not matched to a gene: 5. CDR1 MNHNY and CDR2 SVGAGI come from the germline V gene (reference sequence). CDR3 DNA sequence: TGTGCCAGCAGTCTAGCGGGAGGCGGCAACGAGCAGTACTTC. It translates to CASSLAGGGNEQYF.

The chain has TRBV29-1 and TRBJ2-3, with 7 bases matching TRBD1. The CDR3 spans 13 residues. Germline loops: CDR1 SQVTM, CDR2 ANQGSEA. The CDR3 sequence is CGLRQGSTDTQYF. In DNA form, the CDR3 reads TGCGGACTGCGACAGGGTAGCACAGATACGCAGTATTTT.

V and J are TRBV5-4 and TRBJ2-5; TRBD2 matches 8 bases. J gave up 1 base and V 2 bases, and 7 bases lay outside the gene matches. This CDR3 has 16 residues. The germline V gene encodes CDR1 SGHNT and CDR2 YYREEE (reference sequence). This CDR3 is CASSFTGRGGQETQYF. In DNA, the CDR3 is TGTGCCAGCAGCTTTACCGGGAGGGGGGGCCAAGAGACCCAGTACTTC.

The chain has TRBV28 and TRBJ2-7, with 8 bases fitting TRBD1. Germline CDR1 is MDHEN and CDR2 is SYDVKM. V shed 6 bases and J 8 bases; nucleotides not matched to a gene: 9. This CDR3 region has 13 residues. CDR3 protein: CASRLLWTGQQYF. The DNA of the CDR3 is TGTGCCAGCAGACTACTATGGACAGGGCAGCAGTACTTC. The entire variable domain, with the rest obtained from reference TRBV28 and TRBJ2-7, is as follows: DVKVTQSSRYLVKRTGEKVFLECVQDMDHENMFWYRQDPGLGLRLIYFSYDVKMKEKGDIPEGYSVSREKKERFSLILESASTNQTSMYLCASRLLWTGQQYFGPGTRLTVT.

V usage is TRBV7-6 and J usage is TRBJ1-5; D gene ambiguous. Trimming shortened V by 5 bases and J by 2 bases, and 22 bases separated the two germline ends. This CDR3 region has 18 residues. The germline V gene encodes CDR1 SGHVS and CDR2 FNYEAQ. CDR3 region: CASSLREGGVWGNQPQHF. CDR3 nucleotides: TGTGCCAGCAGCCTTCGGGAGGGAGGAGTTTGGGGCAATCAGCCCCAGCATTTT.

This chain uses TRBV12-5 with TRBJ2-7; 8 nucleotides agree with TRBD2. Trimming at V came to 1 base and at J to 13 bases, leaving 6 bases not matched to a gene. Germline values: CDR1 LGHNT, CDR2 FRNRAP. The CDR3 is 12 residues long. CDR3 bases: TGTGCTAGTGGTTTGGACTGGCGGGAGGTTTACTTC. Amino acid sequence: CASGLDWREVYF.

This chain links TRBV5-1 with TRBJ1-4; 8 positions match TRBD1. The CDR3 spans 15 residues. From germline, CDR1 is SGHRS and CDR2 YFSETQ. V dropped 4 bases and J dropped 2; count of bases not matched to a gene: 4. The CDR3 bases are TGCGCCAGCAGCCCAGGACAGGGCACTAATGAAAAACTGTTTTTT. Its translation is CASSPGQGTNEKLFF.

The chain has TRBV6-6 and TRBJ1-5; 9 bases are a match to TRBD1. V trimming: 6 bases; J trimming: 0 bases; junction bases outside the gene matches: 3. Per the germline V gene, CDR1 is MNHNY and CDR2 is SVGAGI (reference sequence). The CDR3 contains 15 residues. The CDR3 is CASSRTGDSNQPQHF. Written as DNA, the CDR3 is TGTGCCAGCAGCCGGACAGGGGATAGCAATCAGCCCCAGCATTTT.

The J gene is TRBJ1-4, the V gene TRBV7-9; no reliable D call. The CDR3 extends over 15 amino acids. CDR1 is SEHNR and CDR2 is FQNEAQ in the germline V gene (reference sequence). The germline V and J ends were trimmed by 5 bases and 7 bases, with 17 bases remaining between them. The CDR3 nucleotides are TGTGCCAGCAGCCTCCTTGGGAGGGTAGGTGAAAAACTGTTTTTT. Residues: CASSLLGRVGEKLFF.

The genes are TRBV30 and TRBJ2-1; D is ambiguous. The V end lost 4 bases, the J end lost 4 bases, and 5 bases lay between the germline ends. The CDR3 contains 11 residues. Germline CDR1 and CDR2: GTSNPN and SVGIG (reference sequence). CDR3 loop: CAWNLYNEQFF. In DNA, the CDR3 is TGTGCCTGGAATCTATACAATGAGCAGTTCTTC. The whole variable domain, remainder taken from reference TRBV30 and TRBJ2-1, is SQTIHQWPATLVQPVGSPLSLECTVEGTSNPNLYWYRQAAGRGLQLLFYSVGIGQISSEVPQNLSASRPQDRQFILSSKKLLLSDSGFYLCAWNLYNEQFFGPGTRLTVL.